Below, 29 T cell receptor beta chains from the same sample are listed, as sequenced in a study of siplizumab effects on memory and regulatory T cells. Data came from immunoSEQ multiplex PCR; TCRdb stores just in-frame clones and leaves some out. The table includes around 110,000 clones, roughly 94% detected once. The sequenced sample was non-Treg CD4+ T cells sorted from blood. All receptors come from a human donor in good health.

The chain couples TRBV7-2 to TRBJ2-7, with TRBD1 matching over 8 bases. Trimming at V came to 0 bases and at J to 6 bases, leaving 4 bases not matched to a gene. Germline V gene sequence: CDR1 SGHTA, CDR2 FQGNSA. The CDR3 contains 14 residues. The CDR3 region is CASSLAGQVAEQYF. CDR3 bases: TGTGCCAGCAGCTTAGCGGGACAGGTGGCCGAGCAGTACTTC.

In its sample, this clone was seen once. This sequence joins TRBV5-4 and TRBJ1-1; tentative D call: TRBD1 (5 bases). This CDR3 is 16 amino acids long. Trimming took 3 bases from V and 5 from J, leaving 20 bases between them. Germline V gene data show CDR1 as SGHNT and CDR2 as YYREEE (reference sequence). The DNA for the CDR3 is TGTGCCAGCAGCTCCCTAGGTGGGGCGCGATGGACTGAAGCTTTCTTT. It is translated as CASSSLGGARWTEAFF.

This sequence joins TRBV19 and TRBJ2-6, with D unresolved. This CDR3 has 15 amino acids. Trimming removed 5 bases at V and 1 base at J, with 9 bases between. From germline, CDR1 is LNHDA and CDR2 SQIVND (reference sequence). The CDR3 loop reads CASSAGSSGANVLTF. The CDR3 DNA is TGTGCCAGTAGTGCTGGGTCTTCTGGGGCCAACGTCCTGACTTTC.

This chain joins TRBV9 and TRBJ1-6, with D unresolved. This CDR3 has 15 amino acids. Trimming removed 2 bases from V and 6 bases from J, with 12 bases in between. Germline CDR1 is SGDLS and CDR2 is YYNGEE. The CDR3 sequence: CASSVGRIVNSPLHF. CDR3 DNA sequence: TGTGCCAGCAGCGTTGGCCGCATTGTTAATTCACCCCTCCACTTT.

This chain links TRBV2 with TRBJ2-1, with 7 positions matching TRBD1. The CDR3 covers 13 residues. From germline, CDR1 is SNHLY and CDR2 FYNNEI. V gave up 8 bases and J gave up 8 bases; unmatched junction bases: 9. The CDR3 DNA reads TGTGCCAGCGGGATACGACAGGGCTATGAGCAGTTCTTC. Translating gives CASGIRQGYEQFF.

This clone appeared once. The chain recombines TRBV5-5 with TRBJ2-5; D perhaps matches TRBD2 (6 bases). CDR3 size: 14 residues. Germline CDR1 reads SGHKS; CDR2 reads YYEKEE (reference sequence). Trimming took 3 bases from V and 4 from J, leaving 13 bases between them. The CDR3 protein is CASSSPTSRETQYF. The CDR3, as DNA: TGTGCCAGCAGCTCCCCGACTAGTAGAGAGACCCAGTACTTC.

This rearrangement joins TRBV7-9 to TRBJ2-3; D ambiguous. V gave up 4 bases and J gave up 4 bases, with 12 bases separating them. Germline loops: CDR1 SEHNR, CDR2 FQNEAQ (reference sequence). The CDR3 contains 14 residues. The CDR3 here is CASSSNPAADTQYF. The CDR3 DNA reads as TGTGCCAGCAGCTCCAACCCCGCTGCAGATACGCAGTATTTT.

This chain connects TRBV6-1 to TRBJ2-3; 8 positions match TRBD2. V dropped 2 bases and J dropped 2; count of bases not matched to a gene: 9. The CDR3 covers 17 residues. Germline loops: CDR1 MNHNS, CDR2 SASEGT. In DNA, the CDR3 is TGTGCCAGCAGTGAATTTGAGGTAGCGGGACTCACAGATACGCAGTATTTT. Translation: CASSEFEVAGLTDTQYF.

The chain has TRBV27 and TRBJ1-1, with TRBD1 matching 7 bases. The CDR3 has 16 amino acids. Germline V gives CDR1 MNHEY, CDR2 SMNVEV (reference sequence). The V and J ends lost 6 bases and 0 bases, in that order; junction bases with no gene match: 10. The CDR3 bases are TGTGCCAGCAGCCCTTACCGGGACAGATTGAACACTGAAGCTTTCTTT. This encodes CASSPYRDRLNTEAFF.

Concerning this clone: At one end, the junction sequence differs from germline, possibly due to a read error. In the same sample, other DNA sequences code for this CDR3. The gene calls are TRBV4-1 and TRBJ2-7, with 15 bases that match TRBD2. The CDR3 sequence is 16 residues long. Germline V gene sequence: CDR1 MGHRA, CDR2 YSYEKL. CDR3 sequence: CASKKGLAGGSYEQYF. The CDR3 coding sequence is TGTGCCAGCAAAAAGGGACTAGCGGGAGGCTCCTACGAGCAGTACTTC.

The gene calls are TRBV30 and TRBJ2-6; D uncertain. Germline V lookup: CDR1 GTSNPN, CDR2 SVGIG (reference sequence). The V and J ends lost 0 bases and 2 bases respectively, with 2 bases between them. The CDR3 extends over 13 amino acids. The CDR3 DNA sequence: TGTGCCTGGAGTGTTACTGGGGCCAACGTCCTGACTTTC. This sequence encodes CAWSVTGANVLTF.

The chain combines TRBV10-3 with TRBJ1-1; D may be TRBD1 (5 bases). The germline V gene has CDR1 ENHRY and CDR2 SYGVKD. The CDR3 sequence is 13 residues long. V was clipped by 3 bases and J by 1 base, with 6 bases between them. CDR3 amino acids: CAISDQGNTEAFF. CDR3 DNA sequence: TGTGCCATCAGTGACCAGGGGAACACTGAAGCTTTCTTT.

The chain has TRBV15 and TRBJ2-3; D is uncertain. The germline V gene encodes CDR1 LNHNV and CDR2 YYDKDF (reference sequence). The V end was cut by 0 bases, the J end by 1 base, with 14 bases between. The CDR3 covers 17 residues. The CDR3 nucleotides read TGTGCCACCAGCAGAGATTTGCAGAGTCGAGGCACAGATACGCAGTATTTT. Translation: CATSRDLQSRGTDTQYF.

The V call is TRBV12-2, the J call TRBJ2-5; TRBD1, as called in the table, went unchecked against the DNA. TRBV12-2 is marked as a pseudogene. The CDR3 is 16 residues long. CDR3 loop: CASRLVDQGARETQYF. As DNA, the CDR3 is TGTGCAAGTCGCTTAGTGGACCAGGGGGCGAGGGAGACCCAGTACTTC.

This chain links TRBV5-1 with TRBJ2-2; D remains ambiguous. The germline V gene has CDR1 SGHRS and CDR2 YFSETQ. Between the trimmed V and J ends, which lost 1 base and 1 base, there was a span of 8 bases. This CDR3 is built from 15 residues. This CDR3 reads CASSLLEMNTGELFF. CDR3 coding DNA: TGCGCCAGCAGCTTGTTAGAGATGAACACCGGGGAGCTGTTTTTT.

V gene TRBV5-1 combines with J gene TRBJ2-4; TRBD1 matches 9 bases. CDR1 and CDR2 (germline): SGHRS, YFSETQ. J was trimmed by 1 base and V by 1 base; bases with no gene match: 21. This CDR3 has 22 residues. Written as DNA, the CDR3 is TGCGCCAGCAGCTTGAATTTATGGCGGGACAGGGATCGACGTAGGGCCAAAAACATTCAGTACTTC. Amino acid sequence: CASSLNLWRDRDRRRAKNIQYF.

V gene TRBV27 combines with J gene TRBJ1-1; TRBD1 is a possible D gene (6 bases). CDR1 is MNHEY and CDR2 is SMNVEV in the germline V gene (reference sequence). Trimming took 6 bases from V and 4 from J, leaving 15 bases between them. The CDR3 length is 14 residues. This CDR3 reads CASSLGGGPTEAFF. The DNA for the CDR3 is TGTGCCAGCAGCCTCGGAGGGGGACCCACTGAAGCTTTCTTT.

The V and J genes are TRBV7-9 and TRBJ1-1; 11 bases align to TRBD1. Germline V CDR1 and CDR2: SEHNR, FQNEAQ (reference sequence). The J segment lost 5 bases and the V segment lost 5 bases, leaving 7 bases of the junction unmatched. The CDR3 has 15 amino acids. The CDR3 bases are TGTGCCAGCAGCCAATGGACAGGGGGCGAGACTGAAGCTTTCTTT. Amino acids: CASSQWTGGETEAFF.

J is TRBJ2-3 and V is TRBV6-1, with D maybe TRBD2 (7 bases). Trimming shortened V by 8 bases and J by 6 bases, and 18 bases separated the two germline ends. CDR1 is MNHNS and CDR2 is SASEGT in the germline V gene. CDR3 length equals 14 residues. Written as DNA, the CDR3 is TGTGCCAGCCAAGTAGGGGGGGCGACGGATACGCAGTATTTT. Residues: CASQVGGATDTQYF.

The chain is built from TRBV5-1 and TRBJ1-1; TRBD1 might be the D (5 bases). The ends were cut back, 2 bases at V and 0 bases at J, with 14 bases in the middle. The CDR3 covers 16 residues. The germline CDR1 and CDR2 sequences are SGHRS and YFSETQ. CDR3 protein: CASSFVPGGMNTEAFF. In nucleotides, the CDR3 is TGCGCCAGCAGCTTCGTACCCGGGGGTATGAACACTGAAGCTTTCTTT. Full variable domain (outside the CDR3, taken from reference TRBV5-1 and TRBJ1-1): KAGVTQTPRYLIKTRGQQVTLSCSPISGHRSVSWYQQTPGQGLQFLFEYFSETQRNKGNFPGRFSGRQFSNSRSEMNVSTLELGDSALYLCASSFVPGGMNTEAFFGQGTRLTVV.

CDR3 in DNA: TGTGCCAGCCGAAAAGGGAACTATGGCTACACCTTC. Protein product: CASRKGNYGYTF. The rearrangement links TRBV6-5 to TRBJ1-2; D gene uncertain. CDR1 MNHEY and CDR2 SVGAGI come from the germline V gene. This CDR3 is built from 12 residues. V was pared by 8 bases and J by 2 bases, with 9 bases between.

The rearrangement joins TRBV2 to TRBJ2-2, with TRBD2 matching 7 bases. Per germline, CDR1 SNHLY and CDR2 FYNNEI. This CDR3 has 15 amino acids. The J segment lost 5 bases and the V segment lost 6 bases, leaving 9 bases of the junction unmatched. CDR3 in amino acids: CASRSGGTPTGELFF. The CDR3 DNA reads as TGTGCCAGCAGGTCGGGGGGAACCCCGACCGGGGAGCTGTTTTTT.

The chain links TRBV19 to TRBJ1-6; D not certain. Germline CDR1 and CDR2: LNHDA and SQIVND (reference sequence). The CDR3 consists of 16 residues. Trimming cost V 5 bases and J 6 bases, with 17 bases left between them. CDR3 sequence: CASSVTPGIGNSPLHF. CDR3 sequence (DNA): TGTGCCAGTAGTGTTACGCCGGGGATTGGTAATTCACCCCTCCACTTT.

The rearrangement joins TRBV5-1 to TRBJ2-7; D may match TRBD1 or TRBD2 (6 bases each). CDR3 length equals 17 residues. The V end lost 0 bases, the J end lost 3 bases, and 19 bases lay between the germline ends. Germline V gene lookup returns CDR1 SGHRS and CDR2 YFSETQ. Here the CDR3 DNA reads TGCGCCAGCAGCTTGGAAGGGGGGATCTCGGTAAACTACGAGCAGTACTTC. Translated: CASSLEGGISVNYEQYF.

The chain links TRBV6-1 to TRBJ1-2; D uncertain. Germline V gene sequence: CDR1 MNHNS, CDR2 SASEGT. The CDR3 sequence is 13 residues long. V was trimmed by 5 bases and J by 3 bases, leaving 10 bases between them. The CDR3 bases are TGTGCCAGCAGTCAGAATAAGGACTATGGCTACACCTTC. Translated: CASSQNKDYGYTF.

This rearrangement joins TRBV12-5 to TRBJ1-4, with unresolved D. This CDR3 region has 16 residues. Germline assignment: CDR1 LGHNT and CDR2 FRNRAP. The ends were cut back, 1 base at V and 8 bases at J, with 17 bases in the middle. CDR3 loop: CASGLGVNPWEEKLFF. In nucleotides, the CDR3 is TGTGCTAGTGGTTTGGGAGTAAACCCATGGGAGGAAAAACTGTTTTTT.

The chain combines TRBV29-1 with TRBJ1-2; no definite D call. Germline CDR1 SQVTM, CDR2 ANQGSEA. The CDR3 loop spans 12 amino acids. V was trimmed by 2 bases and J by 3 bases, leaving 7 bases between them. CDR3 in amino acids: CSVELGYYGYTF. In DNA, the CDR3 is TGCAGCGTTGAACTGGGCTACTATGGCTACACCTTC.

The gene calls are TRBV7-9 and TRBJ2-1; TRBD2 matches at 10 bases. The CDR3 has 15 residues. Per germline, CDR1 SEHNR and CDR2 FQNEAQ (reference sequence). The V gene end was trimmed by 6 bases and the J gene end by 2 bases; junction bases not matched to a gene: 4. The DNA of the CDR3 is TGTGCCAGCAGTTTAAGCGGGAGGGCCTACAATGAGCAGTTCTTC. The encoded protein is CASSLSGRAYNEQFF.

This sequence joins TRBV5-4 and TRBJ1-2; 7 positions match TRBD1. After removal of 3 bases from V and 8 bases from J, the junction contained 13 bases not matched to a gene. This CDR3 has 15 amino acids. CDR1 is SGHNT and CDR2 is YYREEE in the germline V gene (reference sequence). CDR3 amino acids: CASSSNSYRGGGYTF. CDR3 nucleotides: TGTGCCAGCAGCTCCAACAGTTACAGGGGTGGAGGCTACACCTTC.